A selection of T cell receptor beta chains follows, all from one sample in a study of spatial heterogeneity in lung cancer. MiXCR was run by TCRdb on the 5' RACE reads, yielding one entry per CDR3 protein. This table has 2,500 to 3,000 distinct CDR3 sequences, around 12% appearing once. The material sequenced was normal lung tissue next to the tumor, taken at surgery. These receptors were collected from a male donor with early-stage non-small cell lung cancer. Each CDR3 is given with its conserved first and last residue. Each record gives: J gene, D gene, clone size, V gene, CDR3 DNA, CDR3 protein. D genes are given only for firm matches. Clone size appears in some rows only: once, few, many, or a class for an expanded clone.

>TRBJ2-7|TRBD2|medium-sized|TRBV6-6
TGTGCCAGCAGTCTCCAGGGGCGGGAGGGCCCCTACGAGCAGTACTTC
CASSLQGREGPYEQYF
>TRBJ1-2|-|medium-sized|TRBV5-6
TGTGCCAGCAGCCCTTCCGGGGCAGGGCGGGACTATGGCTACACCTTC
CASSPSGAGRDYGYTF
>TRBJ2-1|-|medium-sized|TRBV2
TGTGCCAGAGGTGAAAGGACAAGCTCCTACAATGAGCAGTTCTTC
CARGERTSSYNEQFF
>TRBJ1-2|-|medium-sized|TRBV6-6
TGTGCCAGCAGTCAACAGGGCGGGGTCTATGGCTACACCTTC
CASSQQGGVYGYTF
>TRBJ2-7|-|-|TRBV7-6
TGTGCCAGCAGCTTACTTCCGGACGGAGGGGAGTACGAGCAGTACTTC
CASSLLPDGGEYEQYF
>TRBJ1-2|-|-|TRBV11-2
TGTGCCAGCAGCCAGAGGGGCGGGGGCTATGGCTACACCTTC
CASSQRGGGYGYTF
>TRBJ1-6|TRBD1|many|TRBV12-3/TRBV12-4
TGTGCCAGCAGTCCCCGTCCGGGACAGGGTCAAAATTCACCCCTCCACTTT
CASSPRPGQGQNSPLHF
>TRBJ1-1|-|medium-sized|TRBV12-3/TRBV12-4
TGTGCCAGCAGTCCCCGACAGGACACTGAAGCTTTCTTT
CASSPRQDTEAFF
>TRBJ1-1|TRBD1|-|TRBV11-2
TGTGCCAGCAGCTTGACAGGGGGGGAAGCTGAAGCTTTCTTT
CASSLTGGEAEAFF
>TRBJ1-1|-|-|TRBV7-9
TGTGCCAGCAGCTTTGAGGGTTCGAACACTGAAGCTTTCTTT
CASSFEGSNTEAFF
>TRBJ1-5|-|medium-sized|TRBV4-1
TGCGCCAGCAGCCAAGAAGGGCGTAACAGGTATCAGCCCCAGCATTTT
CASSQEGRNRYQPQHF
>TRBJ1-1|-|medium-sized|TRBV30
TGTGCCTGGACCCTGGGGAGGATGGCTGAAGCTTTCTTT
CAWTLGRMAEAFF
>TRBJ1-5|TRBD1|medium-sized|TRBV7-9
TGTGCCAGCAGCTCTACCGGGACAGGGGATCAGCCCCAGCATTTT
CASSSTGTGDQPQHF
>TRBJ2-7|TRBD2|few|TRBV12-3/TRBV12-4
TGTGCCAGCACCCGGACTAGCGGGGGCGAGCAGTACTTC
CASTRTSGGEQYF
>TRBJ1-6|-|many|TRBV6-5
TGTGCCAGCAGTTACTCGACAGTCCCCTCCTATAATTCACCCCTCCACTTT
CASSYSTVPSYNSPLHF
>TRBJ2-1|TRBD2|medium-sized|TRBV5-1
TGCGCCAGCAGCTTGTTACTAGCGGGAAGTAATGAGCAGTTCTTC
CASSLLLAGSNEQFF
>TRBJ2-1|TRBD2|many|TRBV4-3
TGCGCCAGCAGCCGAGCGGGAGGTTCCTACAATGAGCAGTTCTTC
CASSRAGGSYNEQFF
>TRBJ2-1|TRBD2|-|TRBV11-3
TGTGCCAGCAGCTCGGGACTAGCAAGCAATGAGCAGTTCTTC
CASSSGLASNEQFF
>TRBJ2-2|TRBD2|medium-sized|TRBV6-5
TGTGCCAGCAGTTACACTAGCGGAATATCGAACACCGGGGAGCTGTTTTTT
CASSYTSGISNTGELFF
>TRBJ2-1|-|many|TRBV9
TGTGCCAGCAGCGTTGGCGGGTCCCCCTTCAATGAGCAGTTCTTC
CASSVGGSPFNEQFF
>TRBJ2-3|-|many|TRBV11-2
TGTGCCAGCAGCTTAATCCGTAGCACAGATACGCAGTATTTT
CASSLIRSTDTQYF
>TRBJ2-1|-|medium-sized|TRBV5-1
TGCGCCAGCAGGATGACCCGGGACGGGTACAATGAGCAGTTCTTC
CASRMTRDGYNEQFF